These 4 T cell receptor beta chains came from one sample sequenced in a study of long-term antiretroviral therapy in people with HIV. The libraries were made with immunoSEQ v3.0 at survey level. Profiling relied on immunoSEQ multiplex PCR, and the TCRdb table lists in-frame clones only, not all of them. This sample yields about 5,600 clones, of which 78% are seen a single time; about a tenth belongs to the top ten. This specimen was unsorted PBMCs, taken 1.8 years before starting antiretroviral therapy. The receptors here all came from a middle-aged man with HIV.

The chain combines TRBV29-1 with TRBJ1-2; the D gene is possibly TRBD1 (5 bases). Germline V lookup: CDR1 SQVTM, CDR2 ANQGSEA. This CDR3 spans 13 amino acids. V dropped 3 bases and J dropped 3 bases, with 11 bases sitting between them. CDR3 amino acids: CSVDARADYGYTF. CDR3 DNA sequence: TGCAGCGTTGATGCCAGGGCTGACTATGGCTACACCTTC. The variable domain in full, completed from reference TRBV29-1 and TRBJ1-2, reads SAVISQKPSRDICQRGTSLTIQCQVDSQVTMMFWYRQQPGQSLTLIATANQGSEATYESGFVIDKFPISRPNLTFSTLTVSNMSPEDSSIYLCSVDARADYGYTFGSGTRLTVV.

A few counts support this clone. This chain uses TRBV11-2 with TRBJ2-7; no firm D call. The CDR3 length is 11 residues. Germline CDR1 and CDR2: SGHAT and FQNNGV. Trimming removed 2 bases from V and 3 bases from J, with 2 bases in between. CDR3 DNA: TGTGCCAGCAGCTTAAACTACGAGCAGTACTTC. Residues: CASSLNYEQYF. The full variable domain, in which reference TRBV11-2 and TRBJ2-7 provide the parts outside the CDR3, is EAGVAQSPRYKIIEKRQSVAFWCNPISGHATLYWYQQILGQGPKLLIQFQNNGVVDDSQLPKDRFSAERLKGVDSTLKIQPAKLEDSAVYLCASSLNYEQYFGPGTRLTVT.

The gene calls are TRBV28 and TRBJ1-3; a weak D match, TRBD1 (5 bases). The CDR3 is made up of 15 amino acids. Trimming shortened V by 6 bases and J by 0 bases, and 12 bases separated the two germline ends. CDR1 is MDHEN, CDR2 SYDVKM, per germline. The CDR3 region is CASRFQGASGNTIYF. Written as DNA, the CDR3 is TGTGCCAGCAGGTTTCAGGGAGCCTCTGGAAACACCATATATTTT.

In its sample, this clone was seen once. The rearrangement joins TRBV18 to TRBJ2-5, with 11 positions matching TRBD2. Germline CDR1 is KGHSH and CDR2 is LQKENI. The CDR3 consists of 14 residues. V was pared by 5 bases and J by 2 bases, with 1 base of the junction left unmatched. The CDR3 DNA reads as TGTGCCAGCTCAATAGCGGGAGGGCAAGAGACCCAGTACTTC. Its translation: CASSIAGGQETQYF.